This TCR beta chain was sequenced during a study of cytomegalovirus exposure and HLA in healthy donors. The study, taken as a whole, reports: Confirmation in vitro established that three CMV-associated chains were specific for CMV antigens. In a later analysis, the majority of CMV-associated beta chains seemingly showed HLA restriction.

On this clone itself: Its cognate antigen is unknown.

This CDR3 has 14 amino acids. The V gene's germline CDR1 is MNHNS and CDR2 SASEGT. V was cut by 0 bases and J by 10 bases, with 10 bases left in between. In the PCR, 60 Vbeta and 13 Jbeta primers were used. The method was immunoSEQ multiplex PCR; TCRdb's version includes in-frame clones alone and lacks a portion of them. The sample shows 60,000 to 70,000 clones, roughly 73% of them seen only once. This sequence originates from a woman aged 40 to 55 in good health and CMV-seropositive. This chain connects TRBV6-1 to TRBJ1-6; a weak D match, TRBD1 (5 bases). Material for sequencing was PBMCs. DNA for the CDR3: TGTGCCAGCAGTGAAGCGGGGGGATCCTCACCCCTCCACTTT. It yields the protein CASSEAGGSSPLHF.